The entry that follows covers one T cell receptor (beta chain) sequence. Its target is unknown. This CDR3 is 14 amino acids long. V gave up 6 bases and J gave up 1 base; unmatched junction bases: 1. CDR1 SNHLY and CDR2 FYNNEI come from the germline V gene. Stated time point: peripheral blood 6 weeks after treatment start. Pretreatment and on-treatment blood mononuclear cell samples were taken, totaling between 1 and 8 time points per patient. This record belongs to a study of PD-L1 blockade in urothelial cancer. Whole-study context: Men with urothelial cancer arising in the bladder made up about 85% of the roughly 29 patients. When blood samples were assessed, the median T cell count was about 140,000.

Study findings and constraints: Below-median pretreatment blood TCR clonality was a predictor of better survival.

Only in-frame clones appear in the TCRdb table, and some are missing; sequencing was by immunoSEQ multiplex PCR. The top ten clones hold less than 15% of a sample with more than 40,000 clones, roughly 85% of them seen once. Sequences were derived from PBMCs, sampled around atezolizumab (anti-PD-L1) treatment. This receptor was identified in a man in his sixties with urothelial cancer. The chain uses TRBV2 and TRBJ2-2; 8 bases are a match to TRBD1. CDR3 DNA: TGTGCCAGCAGAGGACAGGGGAACACCGGGGAGCTGTTTTTT. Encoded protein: CASRGQGNTGELFF.